This passage covers 20 T cell receptor beta chains from one sample sequenced in a study of patients and donors after allogeneic stem cell transplantation. In TCRdb, the RT-PCR reads were re-called with MiXCR into one record per CDR3 protein. Of some 230,000 distinct CDR3 sequences listed, roughly 15% are singletons. Sample: blood, either unsorted or a sorted T cell fraction (not recorded which). The receptors derive from a human donor who was either an allogeneic HSCT recipient or a stem cell or donor lymphocyte infusion donor (not recorded which). It is not recorded whose cells these are; they may come from a transplant donor.

V usage is TRBV10-3 and J usage is TRBJ2-2; 10 bases fit TRBD1. V trimming: 7 bases; J trimming: 5 bases; junction bases outside the gene matches: 13. CDR3 length: 17 residues. Germline V CDR1 and CDR2: ENHRY, SYGVKD. The CDR3, as DNA: TGTGCCATCACTCCGGGACAGGGGTCGGTAAAAACCGGGGAGCTGTTTTTT. Protein: CAITPGQGSVKTGELFF.

The rearrangement joins TRBV30 to TRBJ2-7; D uncertain. Germline V gives CDR1 GTSNPN, CDR2 SVGIG (reference sequence). Trimming stripped 6 bases from V and 5 bases from J, with 14 bases between. The length of the CDR3 is 12 residues. The CDR3 here is CACSRLANEQYF. CDR3 bases: TGTGCCTGCTCAAGATTGGCGAACGAGCAGTACTTC.

There are many counts of this clonotype. V is TRBV6-5 and J is TRBJ1-6; D is uncertain. Trimming pared 0 bases from V and 0 bases from J, leaving 9 bases between. This CDR3 has 17 amino acids. Germline V gives CDR1 MNHEY, CDR2 SVGAGI. CDR3 region: CASSYSQESSYNSPLHF. DNA of the CDR3: TGTGCCAGCAGTTACTCCCAGGAGAGCTCCTATAATTCACCCCTCCACTTT.

The V gene is TRBV3-1, the J gene TRBJ1-3; D perhaps matches TRBD1 (6 bases). V was cut by 3 bases and J by 8 bases, with 23 bases left in between. The CDR3 extends over 17 amino acids. Germline assignment: CDR1 LGHDT and CDR2 YNNKEL (reference sequence). The CDR3 DNA reads TGTGCCAGCAGCCACGCCTACAGGGTAGTAGTGGTTTACACCATATATTTT. Encoded protein: CASSHAYRVVVVYTIYF.

This clonotype was counted at least ten times. V and J are TRBV12-3 or TRBV12-4 and TRBJ1-2; D remains unclear. The CDR3 covers 14 residues. The V end was cut by 1 base, the J end by 4 bases, with 10 bases between. In nucleotides, the CDR3 is TGTGCCAGCAGTTTAGGGAGAGACTCCTATGGCTACACCTTC. Its protein product is CASSLGRDSYGYTF.

Notes on this clonotype: A read error is the likely source, as a far larger clone sits one nucleotide away. The chain combines TRBV28 with TRBJ2-1; 11 bases agree with TRBD2. Germline trimming cut 6 bases from V and 5 bases from J; bases unmatched to any gene: 6. The CDR3 consists of 15 residues. Germline V lookup: CDR1 MDHEN, CDR2 SYDVKM. The CDR3 DNA reads TGTGCCAGCAGCCAAACTAGCGGGAGACACAATGAGCAGTTCTTC. It is translated as CASSQTSGRHNEQFF.

This clonotype was observed a few times. The V call is TRBV6-5, the J call TRBJ2-7; 8 nucleotides line up with TRBD1. Trimming cost V 2 bases and J 6 bases; bases outside gene matches: 3. Germline CDR1 is MNHEY and CDR2 is SVGAGI. The CDR3 length is 13 residues. The CDR3 DNA reads TGTGCCAGCAGTTACGGGACAGGATCCGAGCAGTACTTC. This encodes CASSYGTGSEQYF.

The chain combines TRBV10-3 with TRBJ1-5; TRBD1 agrees at 7 bases. Looked up from germline, CDR1 is ENHRY and CDR2 is SYGVKD. This CDR3 has 15 amino acids. The V and J ends lost 3 bases and 7 bases, in that order; junction bases with no gene match: 9. CDR3 residues: CAISEFTGEGQPQHF. As DNA, the CDR3 is TGTGCCATCAGTGAATTTACAGGGGAGGGGCAGCCCCAGCATTTT.

The chain employs TRBV25-1 and TRBJ2-2; TRBD1 matches 7 bases. This CDR3 contains 16 residues. V shed 5 bases, J shed 3 bases, and the junction held 9 bases outside the gene matches. In germline, CDR1 is MGHDK, CDR2 SYGVNS. CDR3 in amino acids: CASSRSDRLHTGELFF. CDR3 sequence (DNA): TGTGCCAGCAGTCGTTCGGACAGGCTGCACACCGGGGAGCTGTTTTTT.

The chain couples TRBV5-1 to TRBJ2-1; 7 nucleotides align to TRBD1. Germline V gene data show CDR1 as SGHRS and CDR2 as YFSETQ. This CDR3 is built from 16 residues. V gave up 2 bases and J gave up 7 bases; unmatched junction bases: 12. In DNA, the CDR3 is TGCGCCAGCAGCTTCCAGACAGGGCTTGATCAAAATGAGCAGTTCTTC. Translating gives CASSFQTGLDQNEQFF.

In its sample, this clonotype was seen many times. This rearrangement joins TRBV15 to TRBJ2-5; D is perhaps TRBD2 (6 bases). Trimming cost V 1 base and J 2 bases, with 17 bases left between them. Germline V CDR1 and CDR2: LNHNV, YYDKDF (reference sequence). This CDR3 is built from 17 residues. CDR3 amino acids: CATSRGAGTGAQETQYF. CDR3 DNA sequence: TGTGCCACCAGCAGAGGGGCCGGTACGGGAGCACAAGAGACCCAGTACTTC.

Details on this clonotype: This could be a read error, since a much larger clone is one nucleotide away. The gene calls are TRBV12-3 or TRBV12-4 and TRBJ1-1; no clear D gene. This CDR3 region has 13 residues. CDR3 protein: CARSWTERTEAFF. CDR3 nucleotide sequence: TGTGCCAGAAGTTGGACCGAGAGGACTGAAGCTTTCTTT.

The CDR3 nucleotides read TGTGCCAGCAGTTACTCGATCCACAGGGTTGATGAAAAACTGTTTTTT. The encoded protein is CASSYSIHRVDEKLFF. This sequence joins TRBV6-5 and TRBJ1-4, with D possibly being TRBD1 (6 bases). CDR1 is MNHEY and CDR2 is SVGAGI in the germline V gene. There are 16 residues in the CDR3. Deletions cut 0 bases from V and 6 bases from J, with 14 bases between.

This rearrangement joins TRBV7-9 to TRBJ1-5; TRBD1 is a possible D gene (5 bases). Trimming pared 3 bases from V and 3 bases from J, leaving 9 bases between. CDR1 and CDR2 (germline): SEHNR, FQNEAQ (reference sequence). The CDR3 extends over 14 amino acids. CDR3 in DNA: TGTGCCAGCAGCTTCCAGGGCCTCAATCAGCCCCAGCATTTT. It codes for CASSFQGLNQPQHF.

This clonotype has a handful of counts. This sequence joins TRBV25-1 and TRBJ1-6; unclear D gene. Germline CDR1 reads MGHDK; CDR2 reads SYGVNS. Trimming left V 4 bases short and J 14 bases short, with 15 bases between. This CDR3 has 13 residues. The CDR3: CASSAVGGRALHF. As DNA, the CDR3 is TGTGCCAGCAGTGCTGTGGGTGGAAGGGCCCTCCACTTT.

The chain links TRBV27 to TRBJ2-6; D is ambiguous. Germline loops: CDR1 MNHEY, CDR2 SMNVEV (reference sequence). V lost 5 bases and J lost 0, with 11 bases in between. There are 16 residues in the CDR3. The CDR3 sequence is CASSVGRRSGANVLTF. The CDR3 bases are TGTGCCAGCAGTGTCGGACGGCGCTCTGGGGCCAACGTCCTGACTTTC.

This clonotype was seen repeatedly, ten times or more. The chain employs TRBV29-1 and TRBJ2-1; D assignment may be TRBD1 or TRBD2 (5 bases each). The germline V gene encodes CDR1 SQVTM and CDR2 ANQGSEA. Trimming left V 4 bases short and J 0 bases short, with 10 bases between. The CDR3 is 14 amino acids. CDR3 amino acids: CSVVRGISYNEQFF. The CDR3 coding sequence is TGCAGCGTTGTGAGGGGTATCTCCTACAATGAGCAGTTCTTC.

Concerning this clonotype: Germline is not matched at one junction end, which may reflect a read error. This chain joins TRBV14 and TRBJ1-1, with 9 bases fitting TRBD1. CDR1 and CDR2 from the germline V gene are SGHDN and FVKESK. This CDR3 is 14 amino acids long. In nucleotides, the CDR3 is TGTGCCAGCAGCCAAGATTTGGGTACAGGGGGCGCCGCCTTT. Translation: CASSQDLGTGGAAF. The full variable domain, in which reference TRBV14 and TRBJ1-1 provide the parts outside the CDR3, is EAGVTQFPSHSVIEKGQTVTLRCDPISGHDNLYWYRRVMGKEIKFLLHFVKESKQDESGMPNNRFLAERTGGTYSTLKVQPAELEDSGVYFCASSQDLGTGGAAFGQGTRLTVV.

This clonotype occurred a few times. This rearrangement joins TRBV12-3 or TRBV12-4 to TRBJ2-3; 8 positions match TRBD1. V trimming: 4 bases; J trimming: 1 base; junction bases outside the gene matches: 4. The CDR3 totals 15 residues. CDR3 protein: CASSSTGGGTDTQYF. Here the CDR3 DNA reads TGTGCCAGCAGTTCCACAGGGGGAGGCACAGATACGCAGTATTTT.

This clonotype occurred many times. The CDR3 is CASSDGRPGTDTQYF. The CDR3 DNA reads as TGTGCCAGCAGTGATGGGAGGCCAGGCACAGATACGCAGTATTTT. The rearrangement uses TRBV6-2 or TRBV6-3 and TRBJ2-3; D may be TRBD2 (6 bases). The CDR3 runs to 15 residues. Trimming left V 5 bases short and J 1 base short, with 13 bases between. The germline CDR1 and CDR2 sequences are MNHEY and SVGEGT.